The source of this T cell receptor (beta chain) is a study of T cells in Graves' hyperthyroidism and ophthalmopathy. The TCR beta CDR3 regions underwent amplification using RNA transcripts as the source. First-round RT-PCR of the TCR CDR3 relied on the HTBI primer set. TCRdb passed the multiplex PCR reads through MiXCR, listing each CDR3 protein once. The sample shows roughly 500,000 distinct CDR3 sequences, over 35% of them seen only once. The CDR3 covers 14 residues. Trimming took 1 base from V and 6 from J, leaving 12 bases between them. CDR1 and CDR2 (germline): SGHTA, FQGNSA. Clinicians diagnosed patients from clinical symptoms, serum thyroxine and TRAb, thyroid ultrasound and orbital computed tomography.

The specimen was peripheral blood or thyroid tissue (not recorded which). V is TRBV7-2 and J is TRBJ1-1; maybe TRBD1 (5 bases). This sequence was found in an adult woman with Graves' disease, either hyperthyroidism or ophthalmopathy (not recorded which). In DNA form, the CDR3 reads TGTGCCAGCAGCTTAGGCCCAGGGACCTCTGAAGCTTTCTTT. Amino acid sequence: CASSLGPGTSEAFF.